The 8 T cell receptor beta chains reported below all come from one sample, sequenced in a study of cytomegalovirus exposure and HLA in healthy donors. Method: immunoSEQ multiplex PCR; TCRdb's copy keeps in-frame clones and lacks some. The sample carries around 60,000 clones, about 95% recorded once. The sequenced sample was PBMCs. Receptors were obtained from a woman between 18 and 29 years old in good health and CMV-seronegative.

This chain uses TRBV4-1 with TRBJ2-1; D perhaps matches TRBD2 (5 bases). The V end lost 1 base, the J end lost 3 bases, and 10 bases lay between the germline ends. The V gene's germline CDR1 is MGHRA and CDR2 YSYEKL. This CDR3 has 15 residues. The CDR3 DNA sequence: TGCGCCAGCAGCCAAGGAGGGTTTGGCTACAATGAGCAGTTCTTC. Protein: CASSQGGFGYNEQFF.

CDR3 amino acids: CASSPTARAGTTDTQYF. CDR3 bases: TGTGCCAGCAGCCCCACCGCCCGAGCGGGGACCACAGATACGCAGTATTTT. V usage is TRBV7-3 and J usage is TRBJ2-3; 7 bases are a match to TRBD2. CDR1 is SGHTA and CDR2 is FQGTGA in the germline V gene. The CDR3 contains 17 residues. The ends lost 5 bases at V and 2 bases at J; junction bases unmatched: 13.

This chain links TRBV19 with TRBJ1-1; no definite D call. The length of the CDR3 is 15 residues. CDR1 is LNHDA and CDR2 is SQIVND in the germline V gene (reference sequence). V was shortened by 3 bases and J by 5 bases, with 16 bases between the two germline ends. The CDR3 region has the DNA TGTGCCAGTAGTATGGGCGACATGTCGTGGACTGAAGCTTTCTTT. It translates to CASSMGDMSWTEAFF. Using reference TRBV19 and TRBJ1-1 for the parts outside the CDR3, the full variable domain is DGGITQSPKYLFRKEGQNVTLSCEQNLNHDAMYWYRQDPGQGLRLIYYSQIVNDFQKGDIAEGYSVSREKKESFPLTVTSAQKNPTAFYLCASSMGDMSWTEAFFGQGTRLTVV.

This chain uses TRBV4-1 with TRBJ1-1; no clear D. The V gene lost 4 bases and the J gene lost 4 bases, with 16 bases spanning the gap. The CDR3 runs 15 residues. CDR1 is MGHRA and CDR2 is YSYEKL in the germline V gene. This chain's CDR3 is CASSPRGGRGTEAFF. The CDR3 DNA sequence: TGCGCCAGCAGCCCGCGTGGAGGACGAGGCACTGAAGCTTTCTTT.

The rearrangement joins TRBV7-9 to TRBJ2-7, with 11 bases matching TRBD2. Germline CDR1 is SEHNR and CDR2 is FQNEAQ (reference sequence). The junction had 6 bases not matched to a gene; V was cut back by 5 bases and J by 6 bases. This CDR3 is built from 14 residues. CDR3 nucleotides: TGTGCCAGCAGCCCGGGACTAGCGGCCACCGAGCAGTACTTC. Translated, it gives CASSPGLAATEQYF.

The chain combines TRBV28 with TRBJ2-1; 9 bases match TRBD2. This CDR3 has 14 residues. In germline, CDR1 is MDHEN, CDR2 SYDVKM. The V and J ends lost 7 bases and 6 bases, in that order; junction bases with no gene match: 7. The CDR3 here is CASTRGGAGNEQFF. The CDR3 nucleotides are TGTGCCAGCACCCGCGGGGGGGCGGGCAATGAGCAGTTCTTC.

CDR3 loop: CASTTRTNTEAFF. DNA for the CDR3: TGTGCCAGCACCACTAGGACGAACACTGAAGCTTTCTTT. The V call is TRBV7-8, the J call TRBJ1-1; D unclear. Germline CDR1 reads SGHVS; CDR2 reads FQNEAQ. This CDR3 region has 13 residues. The V end lost 7 bases, the J end lost 1 base, and 10 bases lay between the germline ends.

The gene calls are TRBV5-1 and TRBJ2-1; TRBD1 might be the D (5 bases). CDR3 length: 14 amino acids. Trimming took off 6 bases at V and 8 bases at J, with 18 bases between the two ends. Germline V gene data show CDR1 as SGHRS and CDR2 as YFSETQ. For the CDR3, the DNA is TGCGCCAGCACGCAGGGCCAGGGTGGGGATGAGCAGTTCTTC. It specifies CASTQGQGGDEQFF. Full variable domain (missing parts from reference TRBV5-1 and TRBJ2-1): KAGVTQTPRYLIKTRGQQVTLSCSPISGHRSVSWYQQTPGQGLQFLFEYFSETQRNKGNFPGRFSGRQFSNSRSEMNVSTLELGDSALYLCASTQGQGGDEQFFGPGTRLTVL.